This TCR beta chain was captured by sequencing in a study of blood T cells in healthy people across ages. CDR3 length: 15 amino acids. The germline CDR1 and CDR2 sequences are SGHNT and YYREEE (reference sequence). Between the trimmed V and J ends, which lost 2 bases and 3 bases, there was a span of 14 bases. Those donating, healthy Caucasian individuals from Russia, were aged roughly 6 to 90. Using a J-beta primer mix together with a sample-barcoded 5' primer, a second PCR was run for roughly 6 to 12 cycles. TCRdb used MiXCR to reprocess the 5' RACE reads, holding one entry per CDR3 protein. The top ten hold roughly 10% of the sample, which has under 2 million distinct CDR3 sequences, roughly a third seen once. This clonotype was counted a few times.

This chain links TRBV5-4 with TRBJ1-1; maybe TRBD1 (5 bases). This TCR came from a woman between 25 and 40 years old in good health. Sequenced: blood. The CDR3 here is CASSLKTQGDTEAFF. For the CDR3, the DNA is TGTGCCAGCAGCTTAAAGACCCAGGGAGACACTGAAGCTTTCTTT. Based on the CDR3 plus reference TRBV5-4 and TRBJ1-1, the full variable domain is ETGVTQSPTHLIKTRGQQVTLRCSSQSGHNTVSWYQQALGQGPQFIFQYYREEENGRGNFPPRFSGLQFPNYSSELNVNALELDDSALYLCASSLKTQGDTEAFFGQGTRLTVV.